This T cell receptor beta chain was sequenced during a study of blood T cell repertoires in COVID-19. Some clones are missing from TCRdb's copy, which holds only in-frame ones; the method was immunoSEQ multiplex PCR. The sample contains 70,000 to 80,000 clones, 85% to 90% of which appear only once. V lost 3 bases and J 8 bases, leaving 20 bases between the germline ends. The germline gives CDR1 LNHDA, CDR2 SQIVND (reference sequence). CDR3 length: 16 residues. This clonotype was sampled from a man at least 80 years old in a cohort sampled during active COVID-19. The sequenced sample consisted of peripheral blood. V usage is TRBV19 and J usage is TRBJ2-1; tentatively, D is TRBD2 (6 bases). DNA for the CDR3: TGTGCCAGTAGTATCTCGACTAGGGGATATGGCGATGAGCAGTTCTTC. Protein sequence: CASSISTRGYGDEQFF. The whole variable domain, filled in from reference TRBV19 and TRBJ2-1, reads DGGITQSPKYLFRKEGQNVTLSCEQNLNHDAMYWYRQDPGQGLRLIYYSQIVNDFQKGDIAEGYSVSREKKESFPLTVTSAQKNPTAFYLCASSISTRGYGDEQFFGPGTRLTVL.